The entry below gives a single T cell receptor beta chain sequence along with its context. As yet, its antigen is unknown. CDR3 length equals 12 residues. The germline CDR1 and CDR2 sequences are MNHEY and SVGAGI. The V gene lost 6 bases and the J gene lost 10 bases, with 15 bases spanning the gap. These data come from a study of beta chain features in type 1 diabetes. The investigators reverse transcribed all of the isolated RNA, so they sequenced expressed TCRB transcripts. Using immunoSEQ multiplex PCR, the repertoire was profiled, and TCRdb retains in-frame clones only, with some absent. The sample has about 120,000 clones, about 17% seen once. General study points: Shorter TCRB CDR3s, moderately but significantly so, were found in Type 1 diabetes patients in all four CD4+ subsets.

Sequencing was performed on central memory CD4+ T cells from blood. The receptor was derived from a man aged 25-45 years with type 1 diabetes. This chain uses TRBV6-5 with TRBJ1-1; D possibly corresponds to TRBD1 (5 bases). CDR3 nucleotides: TGTGCCAGCAGCCTGAACGGGGGGGTAGCTTTCTTT. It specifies CASSLNGGVAFF.